A single TCR beta chain is shown here with its context. CDR3 size: 15 residues. CDR1 and CDR2 (germline): SGDLS, YYNGEE. The V end was cut by 4 bases, the J end by 4 bases, with 15 bases between. Source study methods: How many nucleated cells were present was estimated from reference gene primer amplification. Sequenced by immunoSEQ multiplex PCR; TCRdb stores in-frame clones only, minus some. That table gives V, J and clone size, and the DNA gave D and trimming. In the table there are hundreds of thousands of clones, 82% of which are singletons. The data were taken from a study of blood T cell repertoires in COVID-19.

Sequenced sample: peripheral blood. The chain has TRBV9 and TRBJ1-3; the D is unclear. This TCR was sampled from a woman in her 70s with acute or convalescent COVID-19. CDR3 sequence reads: CASSPLTQSGNTIYF. For the CDR3, the DNA is TGTGCCAGCAGCCCCCTCACCCAGTCCGGAAACACCATATATTTT.